This TCR beta chain derives from a study of blood T cell repertoires in COVID-19. Overall study context: Researchers got acute and convalescent COVID-19 samples from the United States, Italy and Spain. Sample material is recorded as cDNA or gDNA derived from T cells, B-cell-depleted T cells, or PBMCs.

CDR3 length equals 12 residues. V dropped 9 bases and J dropped 4; count of bases not matched to a gene: 3. Germline V gene lookup returns CDR1 LNHDA and CDR2 SQIVND (reference sequence). Original processing notes: For nucleated cells, counts were estimated from reference gene primer amplification. Using immunoSEQ multiplex PCR, the repertoire was profiled, and TCRdb retains in-frame clones only, with some absent. V and J calls plus clone size are reproduced from that table; the DNA served to infer D and trimming. The table records about 72,000 clones, roughly 80% of them present only once. The chain couples TRBV19 to TRBJ1-5, with 7 bases that match TRBD1. The source of this sequence is a human donor in a cohort sampled during active COVID-19. Sample: peripheral blood. CDR3 in DNA: TGTGCCAGCCAACAGGGGAATCAGCCCCAGCATTTT. This codes for CASQQGNQPQHF.